This TCR beta chain derives from a study of cytomegalovirus exposure and HLA in healthy donors. Study-wide context: Approximately 81% of 398 genotyped donors fell in the Caucasian-associated ancestry cluster.

The PCR was carried out with 60 Vbeta primers and 13 Jbeta primers. The assay was immunoSEQ multiplex PCR, and TCRdb's table has in-frame clones only and misses some. The sample comprises 90,000 to 110,000 clones, about 78% of which are singletons, and 1% to 1.5% rests with the top ten. V gave up 4 bases and J gave up 1 base, with 10 bases separating them. This CDR3 comprises 14 residues. CDR1 LNHNV and CDR2 YYDKDF come from the germline V gene (reference sequence). As concerns this clone: What it binds is not known.

General observations from the study: CMV serostatus was the only recorded immune exposure for donors.

The gene calls are TRBV15 and TRBJ1-1, with D unresolved. The sequence was collected from a man aged 25-40 years in good health and CMV-seronegative. Sequenced: PBMCs. The CDR3 loop is CATSIELRNTEAFF. The CDR3 DNA follows: TGTGCCACCAGCATAGAACTCCGGAACACTGAAGCTTTCTTT.